What follows are 26 T cell receptor beta chains derived from one specimen sequenced in a study of shared clonotypes between healthy human individuals. Naive CD8 cells were CD45RO-negative, positively selected for CCR7, excluding terminally differentiated effector memory CD45RA+ cells. Sequencing was performed with immunoSEQ multiplex PCR; in TCRdb, only in-frame clones are kept and a portion is missing. The sample contains around 580,000 clones, about 98% of which appear only once. Sequenced material: naive CD8+ T cells sorted from blood. Source of these receptors: a man aged 30 to 45 in good health.

The chain's CDR3 is CASTQRTPNGDYGYTF. DNA for the CDR3: TGTGCCAGCACCCAACGGACACCCAACGGCGACTATGGCTACACCTTC. V usage is TRBV6-6 and J usage is TRBJ1-2, with D possibly TRBD1 on 5 matching bases. V lost 7 bases and J lost 3, with 21 bases in between. CDR1 MNHNY and CDR2 SVGAGI come from the germline V gene (reference sequence). The CDR3 is 16 residues long.

The genes are TRBV9 and TRBJ2-5; perhaps TRBD2 as D (6 bases). Trimming pared 0 bases from V and 5 bases from J, leaving 14 bases between. In germline, CDR1 is SGDLS, CDR2 YYNGEE. This CDR3 has 15 residues. The CDR3 DNA is TGTGCCAGCAGCGTAGATTACGGGAGCGGGGAGACCCAGTACTTC. Translating it yields CASSVDYGSGETQYF.

The chain recombines TRBV6-6 with TRBJ1-2; the D is unclear. Germline assignment: CDR1 MNHNY and CDR2 SVGAGI (reference sequence). The CDR3 has 13 residues. Trimming shortened V by 6 bases and J by 2 bases, and 10 bases separated the two germline ends. Here the CDR3 DNA reads TGTGCCAGCAGATACCCGGCGAACTATGGCTACACCTTC. Translated, it gives CASRYPANYGYTF.

This clone was observed a single time. CDR3 bases: TGTGCCACTATCGGGGGAAGAGCTTTCTTT. Its translation: CATIGGRAFF. The chain joins TRBV25-1 to TRBJ1-1; perhaps TRBD1 as D (5 bases). V was trimmed by 10 bases and J by 10 bases, leaving 13 bases between them. CDR3 length: 10 residues. Germline loops: CDR1 MGHDK, CDR2 SYGVNS.

This chain uses TRBV4-1 with TRBJ2-1; D possibly corresponds to TRBD2 (5 bases). The CDR3 is made up of 13 amino acids. Trimming shortened V by 5 bases and J by 8 bases, and 13 bases separated the two germline ends. The germline V gene has CDR1 MGHRA and CDR2 YSYEKL. In DNA form, the CDR3 reads TGCGCCAGCAGCGCTAACGAGAGGGATGAGCAGTTCTTC. Protein: CASSANERDEQFF.

CDR3 residues: CASSRTGATEAFF. CDR3 DNA: TGTGCCAGCAGCCGGACAGGGGCTACTGAAGCTTTCTTT. The chain combines TRBV6-1 with TRBJ1-1; 9 bases fit TRBD1. J lost 5 bases, V lost 6 bases, and 4 bases had no gene match. The CDR3 runs to 13 residues. Germline CDR1 is MNHNS and CDR2 is SASEGT.

The gene calls are TRBV11-3 and TRBJ2-2; the D gene could be TRBD1 or TRBD2 (5 bases each). The CDR3 is made up of 17 amino acids. CDR1 and CDR2 (germline): SGHNT, YENEEA. The V end was cut by 1 base, the J end by 6 bases, with 18 bases between. The CDR3 region is CASSLVGGQGAAGELFF. DNA for the CDR3: TGTGCCAGCAGCTTAGTAGGAGGCCAGGGCGCCGCCGGGGAGCTGTTTTTT.

This rearrangement joins TRBV4-1 to TRBJ2-1; TRBD2 matches 14 bases. The CDR3 is made up of 18 amino acids. The V segment lost 5 bases and the J segment 6 bases; nucleotides outside the gene matches: 12. Germline V gene sequence: CDR1 MGHRA, CDR2 YSYEKL. The CDR3 loop is CASSGGTSGSYRGNEQFF. As DNA, the CDR3 is TGCGCCAGCAGCGGTGGGACTAGCGGGAGTTATCGCGGCAATGAGCAGTTCTTC.

As concerns this clone: Other DNA sequences of this sample code for an identical CDR3. CDR3 nucleotides: TGTGCCAGCAGTTCCGTTGGTTCATACGAGCAGTACTTC. It yields the protein CASSSVGSYEQYF. V and J are TRBV28 and TRBJ2-7; the D is unclear. CDR3 length: 13 residues. Trimming stripped 4 bases from V and 4 bases from J, with 11 bases between. Germline CDR1 reads MDHEN; CDR2 reads SYDVKM.

About this clone itself: Other DNA sequences in this specimen translate into the identical CDR3. The chain couples TRBV5-6 to TRBJ1-4; D might be TRBD1 (5 bases). The germline V gene has CDR1 SGHDT and CDR2 YYEEEE. The CDR3 is 14 residues long. With 0 bases removed from V and 2 bases from J, the gap between germline ends came to 5 bases. This chain's CDR3 is CASSLAGTNEKLFF. The DNA of the CDR3 is TGTGCCAGCAGCTTGGCAGGGACTAATGAAAAACTGTTTTTT.

This clone occurred once. The chain links TRBV27 to TRBJ2-1; no firm D call. Germline CDR1 and CDR2: MNHEY and SMNVEV (reference sequence). This CDR3 comprises 16 residues. The V end lost 4 bases, the J end lost 3 bases, and 16 bases lay between the germline ends. The chain's CDR3 is CASSSNDLTHYNEQFF. The CDR3 nucleotides read TGTGCCAGCAGTTCCAACGATCTGACACACTACAATGAGCAGTTCTTC.

The chain has TRBV7-8 and TRBJ2-7, with unresolved D. This CDR3 has 15 residues. V was cut by 1 base and J by 4 bases, with 14 bases left in between. Germline lookup yields CDR1 SGHVS and CDR2 FQNEAQ. CDR3 nucleotides: TGTGCCAGCAGCTTAGAACTATCCCCCCCTTACGAGCAGTACTTC. It is translated as CASSLELSPPYEQYF. The whole variable domain, remainder taken from reference TRBV7-8 and TRBJ2-7, is GAGVSQSPRYKVAKRGQDVALRCDPISGHVSLFWYQQALGQGPEFLTYFQNEAQLDKSGLPSDRFFAERPEGSVSTLKIQRTQQEDSAVYLCASSLELSPPYEQYFGPGTRLTVT.

The chain uses TRBV18 and TRBJ2-7; 8 bases are shared with TRBD2. The V segment lost 4 bases and the J segment 4 bases; nucleotides outside the gene matches: 9. CDR1 KGHSH and CDR2 LQKENI come from the germline V gene. The CDR3 totals 15 residues. Written as DNA, the CDR3 is TGTGCCAGCTCACTGGGAGCGGGAGCGTTGTACGAGCAGTACTTC. Protein product: CASSLGAGALYEQYF. The full variable domain, with the rest looked up from reference TRBV18 and TRBJ2-7, is NAGVMQNPRHLVRRRGQEARLRCSPMKGHSHVYWYRQLPEEGLKFMVYLQKENIIDESGMPKERFSAEFPKEGPSILRIQQVVRGDSAAYFCASSLGAGALYEQYFGPGTRLTVT.

This rearrangement joins TRBV7-9 to TRBJ1-1; D is perhaps TRBD1 (6 bases). The CDR3 totals 13 residues. Trimming took off 11 bases at V and 1 base at J, with 14 bases between the two ends. CDR1 is SEHNR and CDR2 is FQNEAQ in the germline V gene (reference sequence). The CDR3 protein is CACDRSENTEAFF. CDR3 DNA sequence: TGTGCCTGCGACAGGTCCGAGAACACTGAAGCTTTCTTT.

V gene TRBV11-2 combines with J gene TRBJ2-7; either TRBD1 or TRBD2 may supply D (5 bases each). Germline V gene data show CDR1 as SGHAT and CDR2 as FQNNGV. The CDR3 runs to 14 residues. V was pared by 3 bases and J by 0 bases, with 9 bases between. The CDR3 region is CASSFGTTSYEQYF. The CDR3 DNA is TGTGCCAGCAGCTTCGGGACGACCTCCTACGAGCAGTACTTC.

This chain connects TRBV7-9 to TRBJ2-7, with D perhaps assigned TRBD1 or TRBD2 (5 bases each). V was clipped by 5 bases and J by 0 bases, with 17 bases between them. The CDR3 spans 16 residues. Germline assignment: CDR1 SEHNR and CDR2 FQNEAQ (reference sequence). The CDR3 is CASSSSGRHSSYEQYF. For the CDR3, the DNA is TGTGCCAGCAGCAGCTCGGGACGCCACTCCTCCTACGAGCAGTACTTC.

The V gene is TRBV27, the J gene TRBJ2-6, with D possibly TRBD2 on 6 matching bases. Germline lookup yields CDR1 MNHEY and CDR2 SMNVEV (reference sequence). Trimming stripped 1 base from V and 0 bases from J, with 10 bases between. The CDR3 extends over 17 amino acids. CDR3 amino acids: CASSLFSGFSGANVLTF. In nucleotides, the CDR3 is TGTGCCAGCAGTTTATTTAGCGGATTCTCTGGGGCCAACGTCCTGACTTTC.

CDR3 residues: CASSSRYRESTDTQYF. CDR3 DNA sequence: TGTGCCAGCAGCTCACGGTACCGGGAGAGTACAGATACGCAGTATTTT. The V and J genes are TRBV7-6 and TRBJ2-3; weak D call: TRBD2 (6 bases). With 4 bases removed from V and 3 bases from J, the gap between germline ends came to 17 bases. Per germline, CDR1 SGHVS and CDR2 FNYEAQ. This CDR3 comprises 16 residues.

This chain connects TRBV18 to TRBJ2-7, with unresolved D. Germline V gene sequence: CDR1 KGHSH, CDR2 LQKENI. Trimming cost V 4 bases and J 0 bases, with 13 bases left between them. The CDR3 contains 15 residues. In nucleotides, the CDR3 is TGTGCCAGCTCACGACGGCCCTCCTACTCCTACGAGCAGTACTTC. Amino acid sequence: CASSRRPSYSYEQYF.

This clone was counted a single time. The CDR3, as DNA: TGTGCCAGCAGCAACCTCGGACTAGCGGAGGGACTCGAGCAGTACTTC. This codes for CASSNLGLAEGLEQYF. This chain joins TRBV7-9 and TRBJ2-7, with 10 bases that match TRBD2. The germline V gene encodes CDR1 SEHNR and CDR2 FQNEAQ (reference sequence). CDR3 length: 16 amino acids. After removal of 5 bases from V and 6 bases from J, the junction contained 13 bases not matched to a gene.

V usage is TRBV6-6 and J usage is TRBJ2-1; 9 bases align to TRBD2. The J segment lost 7 bases and the V segment lost 3 bases, leaving 7 bases of the junction unmatched. The V gene's germline CDR1 is MNHNY and CDR2 SVGAGI (reference sequence). CDR3 length: 15 amino acids. CDR3 in amino acids: CASSYLAGGANEQFF. The CDR3 bases are TGTGCCAGCAGTTATCTCGCGGGAGGGGCAAATGAGCAGTTCTTC.

This chain links TRBV23-1 with TRBJ2-7, with D unclear. TRBV23-1 counts as an open reading frame of uncertain function. This CDR3 is built from 16 residues. V was trimmed by 1 base and J by 0 bases, leaving 13 bases between them. The DNA of the CDR3 is TGCGCCAGCAGTCAATTGCCTGGAGATAGCTCCTACGAGCAGTACTTC. It yields the protein CASSQLPGDSSYEQYF.

This clone was seen a single time. The V call is TRBV7-6, the J call TRBJ2-7, with 8 bases that match TRBD1. The junction had 7 bases not matched to a gene; V was cut back by 0 bases and J by 0 bases. The CDR3 contains 17 residues. The germline CDR1 and CDR2 sequences are SGHVS and FNYEAQ. In DNA form, the CDR3 reads TGTGCCAGCAGCTTAGCGGGGGACAGGTACCTCTCCTACGAGCAGTACTTC. Translated, it gives CASSLAGDRYLSYEQYF.

This rearrangement joins TRBV28 to TRBJ1-1; D gene unclear. CDR1 is MDHEN and CDR2 is SYDVKM in the germline V gene. The V and J ends lost 7 bases and 1 base respectively, with 4 bases between them. The CDR3 runs to 11 residues. The CDR3 DNA reads as TGTGCCAGCACCGAGAACACTGAAGCTTTCTTT. Translated, it gives CASTENTEAFF.

This chain connects TRBV5-4 to TRBJ2-1; D ambiguous. From germline, CDR1 is SGHNT and CDR2 YYREEE (reference sequence). The CDR3 totals 14 residues. The V gene lost 4 bases and the J gene lost 6 bases, with 14 bases spanning the gap. The CDR3 nucleotides read TGTGCCAGCAGCATAGGGCTAACCTCCAATGAGCAGTTCTTC. Protein: CASSIGLTSNEQFF.

V and J are TRBV27 and TRBJ2-7, with 9 bases lining up with TRBD1. V lost 5 bases and J lost 4; bases outside the gene matches: 6. The CDR3 spans 14 residues. Germline assignment: CDR1 MNHEY and CDR2 SMNVEV (reference sequence). The CDR3 DNA reads as TGTGCCAGCAGTCTAACAGGGGGCTATTACGAGCAGTACTTC. Translation: CASSLTGGYYEQYF.